The 17 T cell receptor beta chains listed next were all sequenced from one sample in a study of cytomegalovirus exposure and HLA in healthy donors. Use of 60 Vbeta and 13 Jbeta primers characterized the PCR. Assay used: immunoSEQ multiplex PCR; TCRdb lists only in-frame clones, some missing. Among 160,000 or so clones listed, roughly 87% were seen once. Material for sequencing was PBMCs. The receptors shown here come from a woman aged 50 to 65 in good health and CMV-seronegative.

The chain joins TRBV29-1 to TRBJ2-3; D not certain. V was pared by 5 bases and J by 2 bases, with 14 bases between. The CDR3 runs 14 residues. The germline gives CDR1 SQVTM, CDR2 ANQGSEA. CDR3 protein: CSVPRLTYTDTQYF. CDR3 in DNA: TGCAGCGTTCCCCGACTGACTTACACAGATACGCAGTATTTT.

The rearrangement uses TRBV28 and TRBJ1-3; tentatively, D is TRBD1 (5 bases). This CDR3 is built from 15 residues. Trimming took off 7 bases at V and 0 bases at J, with 13 bases between the two ends. CDR1 is MDHEN, CDR2 SYDVKM, per germline. CDR3 in amino acids: CASTLAGISGNTIYF. In DNA form, the CDR3 reads TGTGCCAGCACCCTGGCAGGGATCTCTGGAAACACCATATATTTT.

V usage is TRBV30 and J usage is TRBJ1-5; the match to TRBD1 covers 7 bases. After removal of 0 bases from V and 1 base from J, the junction contained 3 bases not matched to a gene. Germline CDR1 and CDR2: GTSNPN and SVGIG (reference sequence). The CDR3 length is 15 residues. The CDR3 DNA sequence: TGTGCCTGGAGTGTACTGGGACAGAGCAATCAGCCCCAGCATTTT. This codes for CAWSVLGQSNQPQHF. Complete variable domain (other parts from reference TRBV30 and TRBJ1-5): SQTIHQWPATLVQPVGSPLSLECTVEGTSNPNLYWYRQAAGRGLQLLFYSVGIGQISSEVPQNLSASRPQDRQFILSSKKLLLSDSGFYLCAWSVLGQSNQPQHFGDGTRLSIL.

This chain joins TRBV19 and TRBJ2-6; D is possibly TRBD1 (6 bases). This CDR3 has 15 amino acids. Germline CDR1 is LNHDA and CDR2 is SQIVND (reference sequence). Trimming shortened V by 3 bases and J by 2 bases, and 8 bases separated the two germline ends. CDR3 DNA: TGTGCCAGTAGTATCTCAGGGGCTGGGGCCAACGTCCTGACTTTC. The encoded protein is CASSISGAGANVLTF. The variable domain in full, completed from reference TRBV19 and TRBJ2-6, reads DGGITQSPKYLFRKEGQNVTLSCEQNLNHDAMYWYRQDPGQGLRLIYYSQIVNDFQKGDIAEGYSVSREKKESFPLTVTSAQKNPTAFYLCASSISGAGANVLTFGAGSRLTVL.

The chain is built from TRBV9 and TRBJ2-2, with TRBD1 matching over 7 bases. V shed 3 bases, J shed 0 bases, and the junction held 2 bases outside the gene matches. The CDR3 is made up of 15 amino acids. Germline V gene sequence: CDR1 SGDLS, CDR2 YYNGEE. The CDR3 sequence is CASSGQGANTGELFF. The CDR3, as DNA: TGTGCCAGCAGCGGGCAGGGGGCGAACACCGGGGAGCTGTTTTTT. The full variable domain, rest sourced from reference TRBV9 and TRBJ2-2, is DSGVTQTPKHLITATGQRVTLRCSPRSGDLSVYWYQQSLDQGLQFLIQYYNGEERAKGNILERFSAQQFPDLHSELNLSSLELGDSALYFCASSGQGANTGELFFGEGSRLTVL.

This clone occurred a few times. This rearrangement joins TRBV18 to TRBJ2-3, with D possibly being TRBD2 (7 bases). Deletions cut 1 base from V and 4 bases from J, with 12 bases between. The CDR3 length is 15 residues. Germline V gene sequence: CDR1 KGHSH, CDR2 LQKENI. The CDR3 spells CASSPLGGAADTQYF. CDR3 bases: TGTGCCAGCTCACCACTTGGGGGGGCGGCAGATACGCAGTATTTT.

This clone was seen only a few times. The V call is TRBV2, the J call TRBJ2-1; TRBD2 might be the D (6 bases). The V end was cut by 5 bases, the J end by 6 bases, with 20 bases between. The germline gives CDR1 SNHLY, CDR2 FYNNEI. This CDR3 has 16 residues. The CDR3: CASSRLAAKLSNEQFF. As DNA, the CDR3 is TGTGCCAGCAGTCGGTTAGCGGCAAAACTTTCCAATGAGCAGTTCTTC.

CDR3 sequence reads: CASSLQGRPQHF. The CDR3, as DNA: TGTGCCAGCAGCTTACAGGGTCGGCCCCAGCATTTT. The rearrangement uses TRBV28 and TRBJ1-5, with D perhaps matching TRBD1 (6 bases). Trimming took off 6 bases at V and 9 bases at J, with 12 bases between the two ends. Germline values: CDR1 MDHEN, CDR2 SYDVKM. The CDR3 length is 12 residues. The complete variable domain, with remaining parts taken from reference TRBV28 and TRBJ1-5, reads DVKVTQSSRYLVKRTGEKVFLECVQDMDHENMFWYRQDPGLGLRLIYFSYDVKMKEKGDIPEGYSVSREKKERFSLILESASTNQTSMYLCASSLQGRPQHFGDGTRLSIL.

As DNA, the CDR3 is TGTGCCAGCAGTTCCCTGGGACTAGCCCACACAGATACGCAGTATTTT. It encodes CASSSLGLAHTDTQYF. V usage is TRBV27 and J usage is TRBJ2-3; 9 bases agree with TRBD2. V was clipped by 4 bases and J by 2 bases; unmatched bases: 7. This CDR3 region has 16 residues. Per germline, CDR1 MNHEY and CDR2 SMNVEV (reference sequence).

This chain connects TRBV5-4 to TRBJ2-7, with D possibly being TRBD2 (6 bases). The length of the CDR3 is 16 residues. Germline V gene data show CDR1 as SGHNT and CDR2 as YYREEE (reference sequence). Trimming removed 0 bases at V and 1 base at J, with 14 bases between. CDR3 in amino acids: CASSLDANGSSYEQYF. Here the CDR3 DNA reads TGTGCCAGCAGCTTGGACGCTAACGGGAGTTCCTACGAGCAGTACTTC.

In this sample, this clone turned up a few times. The V and J genes are TRBV7-2 and TRBJ2-5, with D unresolved. Trimming took 3 bases from V and 5 from J, leaving 10 bases between them. This CDR3 spans 13 amino acids. Germline V lookup: CDR1 SGHTA, CDR2 FQGNSA. The CDR3 sequence: CASSFGPLETQYF. The DNA for the CDR3 is TGTGCCAGCAGCTTTGGCCCCCTGGAGACCCAGTACTTC.

The V and J genes are TRBV4-1 and TRBJ2-7; TRBD1 is a possible D gene (8 bases). Trimming shortened V by 1 base and J by 3 bases, and 16 bases separated the two germline ends. The CDR3 has 16 amino acids. Germline lookup yields CDR1 MGHRA and CDR2 YSYEKL. The CDR3 region is CASSQGSGTGLYEQYF. CDR3 DNA: TGCGCCAGCAGCCAAGGGAGCGGGACAGGACTCTACGAGCAGTACTTC.

The rearrangement joins TRBV9 to TRBJ1-2; TRBD1 matches at 7 bases. The germline gives CDR1 SGDLS, CDR2 YYNGEE. The CDR3 is made up of 12 amino acids. The trim removed 3 bases at V and 5 bases at J, leaving 1 base unmatched. CDR3 DNA: TGTGCCAGCAGCGCGACAGGGTATGGCTACACCTTC. Amino acid sequence: CASSATGYGYTF.

The chain uses TRBV11-1 and TRBJ1-1; D call uncertain. Trimming shortened V by 5 bases and J by 1 base, and 8 bases separated the two germline ends. CDR3 length equals 13 residues. Germline lookup yields CDR1 SGHAT and CDR2 FQDESV (reference sequence). For the CDR3, the DNA is TGTGCCAGCAGCGCGGAATCGAACACTGAAGCTTTCTTT. It specifies CASSAESNTEAFF.

This chain joins TRBV5-1 and TRBJ2-5; TRBD2 agrees at 7 bases. Germline trimming cut 7 bases from V and 2 bases from J; bases unmatched to any gene: 14. The germline V gene encodes CDR1 SGHRS and CDR2 YFSETQ. The CDR3 extends over 16 amino acids. For the CDR3, the DNA is TGCGCCAGCCAACCCTCGGCCCGGCGGGAGCAAGAGACCCAGTACTTC. This codes for CASQPSARREQETQYF. Full variable domain (rest looked up from reference TRBV5-1 and TRBJ2-5): KAGVTQTPRYLIKTRGQQVTLSCSPISGHRSVSWYQQTPGQGLQFLFEYFSETQRNKGNFPGRFSGRQFSNSRSEMNVSTLELGDSALYLCASQPSARREQETQYFGPGTRLLVL.

This chain connects TRBV10-2 to TRBJ2-3, with no clear D. CDR1 and CDR2 from the germline V gene are WSHSY and SAAADI. V lost 7 bases to trimming and J lost 2 bases, with 13 bases between them. The CDR3 is 14 amino acids. CDR3 nucleotides: TGCGCCAGCAACCCCCCGCGGTCCACAGATACGCAGTATTTT. Its protein product is CASNPPRSTDTQYF.

The chain combines TRBV28 with TRBJ2-7; 8 nucleotides line up with TRBD1. V trimming: 4 bases; J trimming: 1 base; junction bases outside the gene matches: 12. Germline CDR1 and CDR2: MDHEN and SYDVKM. The CDR3 consists of 17 residues. CDR3 in DNA: TGTGCCAGCAGTTCCCCCACGGGCAGGGGGCAATCCTACGAGCAGTACTTC. Translating gives CASSSPTGRGQSYEQYF.